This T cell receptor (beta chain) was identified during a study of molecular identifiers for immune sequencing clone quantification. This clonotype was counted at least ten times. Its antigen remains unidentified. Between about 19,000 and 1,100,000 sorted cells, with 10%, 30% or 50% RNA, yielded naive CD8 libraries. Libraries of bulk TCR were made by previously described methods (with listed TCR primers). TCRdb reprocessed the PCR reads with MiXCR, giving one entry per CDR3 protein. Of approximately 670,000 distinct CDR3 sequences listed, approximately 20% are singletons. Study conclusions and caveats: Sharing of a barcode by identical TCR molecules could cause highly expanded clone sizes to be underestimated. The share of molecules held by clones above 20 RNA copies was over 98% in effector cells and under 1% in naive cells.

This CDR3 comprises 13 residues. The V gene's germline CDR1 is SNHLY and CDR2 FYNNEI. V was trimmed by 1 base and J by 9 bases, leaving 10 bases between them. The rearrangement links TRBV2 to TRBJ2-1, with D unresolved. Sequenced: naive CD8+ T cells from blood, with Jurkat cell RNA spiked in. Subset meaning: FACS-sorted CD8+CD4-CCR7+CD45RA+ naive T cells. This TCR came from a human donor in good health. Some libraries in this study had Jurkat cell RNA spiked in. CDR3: CASSEGVASEQFF. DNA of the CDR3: TGTGCCAGCAGTGAAGGGGTAGCCTCTGAGCAGTTCTTC.